One TCR beta chain is described in this entry. No antigen is known for it. The sample belongs to a study of OX40 agonist ivuxolimab in advanced cancers. Study conclusions and caveats: At 0.1 to 3.0 mg/kg and by week 6, clonal expansion occurred in CD4+ and CD8+ blood T cells. Expanded clones belonging to CD8+ T cells outnumbered, on average, those of CD4+. Also showing low normalized T-cell clonal expansion were some of the nonresponders. Partial responders receiving 0.1-3.0 mg/kg showed among the lowest clonal expansion.

Libraries were prepared by immunoSEQ multiplex PCR; TCRdb keeps only in-frame clonotypes and omits some of them. The profile shows about 64,000 clones, about 88% of them singletons. Trimming removed 8 bases from V and 0 bases from J, with 10 bases in between. Germline CDR1 is MDHEN and CDR2 is SYDVKM. CDR3 length: 14 amino acids. The chain couples TRBV28 to TRBJ2-2, with unresolved D. Material: CD4+ or CD8+ T cells sorted from blood, obtained in a trial of the OX40 agonist ivuxolimab. The receptor was derived from an adult with an advanced solid tumor such as melanoma, head and neck, liver or kidney cancer. The CDR3 is CASEDGPNTGELFF. For the CDR3, the DNA is TGTGCCAGCGAAGACGGACCGAACACCGGGGAGCTGTTTTTT.